The 21 T cell receptor beta chains below were found in one sample sequenced in a study of blood T cells in healthy people across ages. A sample-barcoded 5' primer and a J-beta primer mix were used in a second PCR of roughly 7 to 11 cycles. TCRdb re-derived calls from the 5' RACE reads in MiXCR, one entry per CDR3 protein. The sample yields about 580,000 distinct CDR3 sequences, 45% to 55% seen once. The source material was blood. These receptors were obtained from a man aged 80 or over in good health.

This clonotype was recorded a few times. A much bigger clone sits one base away, suggesting this may be a read error. This sequence joins TRBV6-5 and TRBJ2-1; TRBD2 is a possible D gene (5 bases). Looked up from germline, CDR1 is MNHEY and CDR2 is SVGAGI. CDR3 size: 15 residues. Trimming pared 6 bases from V and 5 bases from J, leaving 17 bases between. The CDR3 DNA reads TGTGCCAGCAGGGCCGATGAGAGCGGACACAATGAGCAGTTCTTC. It is translated as CASRADESGHNEQFF.

This clonotype was recorded many times. The chain combines TRBV12-3 or TRBV12-4 with TRBJ2-3; D is possibly TRBD2 (7 bases). CDR3 size: 15 residues. V dropped 6 bases and J dropped 7 bases, with 20 bases sitting between them. DNA for the CDR3: TGTGCCAGCAGCCCCTCGGGGGGCCCCCGATATACGCAGTATTTT. Protein sequence: CASSPSGGPRYTQYF.

The rearrangement uses TRBV4-1 and TRBJ2-6; TRBD2 agrees at 7 bases. The CDR3 covers 18 residues. Per germline, CDR1 MGHRA and CDR2 YSYEKL. Trimming removed 6 bases from V and 0 bases from J; junction bases left unmatched: 11. The CDR3 loop reads CASSSLAGEGSGANVLTF. The CDR3 region has the DNA TGCGCCAGCAGTTCCCTCGCGGGGGAGGGCTCTGGGGCCAACGTCCTGACTTTC.

The chain has TRBV12-3 or TRBV12-4 and TRBJ1-6; D is unresolved. Deletions cut 3 bases from V and 5 bases from J, with 5 bases between. The CDR3 loop spans 13 amino acids. The CDR3 here is CASSFEDNSPLHF. The CDR3 coding sequence is TGTGCCAGCAGTTTCGAGGATAATTCACCCCTCCACTTT.

V and J are TRBV3-1 and TRBJ2-7; D not certain. The ends were cut back, 7 bases at V and 7 bases at J, with 14 bases in the middle. The CDR3 totals 12 residues. Germline CDR1 reads LGHDT; CDR2 reads YNNKEL (reference sequence). The CDR3 protein is CASNDNYNEQYF. The CDR3 coding sequence is TGTGCCAGCAACGATAATTACAATGAGCAGTACTTC.

V gene TRBV4-3 combines with J gene TRBJ1-2; D may be TRBD1 (6 bases). Germline V lookup: CDR1 LGHNA, CDR2 YSLEER. Trimming removed 3 bases at V and 8 bases at J, with 10 bases between. The CDR3 totals 12 residues. This CDR3 reads CASSHSGDGYTF. CDR3 DNA sequence: TGCGCCAGCAGCCATTCAGGGGACGGCTACACCTTC.

J is TRBJ2-5 and V is TRBV20-1, with TRBD2 matching over 7 bases. After removal of 2 bases from V and 1 base from J, the junction contained 4 bases not matched to a gene. The V gene's germline CDR1 is DFQATT and CDR2 SNEGSKA (reference sequence). The CDR3 runs 14 residues. Here the CDR3 reads CSARKGEGQETQYF. The CDR3 DNA is TGCAGTGCTAGAAAAGGGGAGGGCCAAGAGACCCAGTACTTC.

At least ten counts were recorded for this clonotype. The rearrangement joins TRBV5-1 to TRBJ2-3; the match to TRBD2 covers 8 bases. Germline loops: CDR1 SGHRS, CDR2 YFSETQ. CDR3 length: 16 residues. V shed 3 bases, J shed 2 bases, and the junction held 8 bases outside the gene matches. The CDR3 sequence: CASSSGGGGSTDTQYF. CDR3 DNA sequence: TGCGCCAGCAGCTCGGGAGGCGGGGGGTCCACAGATACGCAGTATTTT.

This clonotype was picked up a small number of times. The rearrangement joins TRBV7-2 to TRBJ2-1; 8 bases match TRBD2. V shed 8 bases and J 4 bases; nucleotides not matched to a gene: 10. The CDR3 totals 15 residues. The germline CDR1 and CDR2 sequences are SGHTA and FQGNSA. The CDR3 DNA reads as TGTGCCAGCCGAACCGGGACTAGTAGATACAATGAGCAGTTCTTC. Its translation is CASRTGTSRYNEQFF.

Comment on this clonotype: A read error may account for a junction end that differs from germline. The rearrangement links TRBV6-5 to TRBJ2-1, with 7 bases lining up with TRBD2. Germline CDR1 is MNHEY and CDR2 is SVGAGI. This CDR3 spans 16 amino acids. The CDR3 region is CASSYSPGGISNEQFF. The DNA for the CDR3 is TGTGCCAGCAGCTACTCTCCCGGGGGGATAAGCAATGAGCAGTTCTTC.

This clonotype was seen only a few times. The chain links TRBV20-1 to TRBJ2-3; 10 bases match TRBD1. Per germline, CDR1 DFQATT and CDR2 SNEGSKA (reference sequence). The ends lost 3 bases at V and 6 bases at J; junction bases unmatched: 12. This CDR3 region has 16 residues. This CDR3 is CSASPPGQGRSDTQYF. For the CDR3, the DNA is TGCAGTGCTAGTCCTCCGGGACAGGGGAGGTCGGATACGCAGTATTTT.

V and J are TRBV5-6 and TRBJ2-7; a possible D gene is TRBD2 (5 bases). The CDR3 is 15 residues long. The germline V gene has CDR1 SGHDT and CDR2 YYEEEE. The germline V and J ends were trimmed by 4 bases and 2 bases, with 16 bases remaining between them. In nucleotides, the CDR3 is TGTGCCAGCAGCCGAGGCCCTCTAGCCCCCTACGAGCAGTACTTC. Its translation: CASSRGPLAPYEQYF.

The chain employs TRBV5-1 and TRBJ2-3, with D possibly TRBD1 on 5 matching bases. V was trimmed by 4 bases and J by 0 bases, leaving 12 bases between them. The CDR3 runs 15 residues. The V gene's germline CDR1 is SGHRS and CDR2 YFSETQ. Here the CDR3 DNA reads TGCGCCAGCAGCCTGGACACGATAAGCACAGATACGCAGTATTTT. Protein sequence: CASSLDTISTDTQYF.

At least ten counts were recorded for this clonotype. The chain uses TRBV5-5 and TRBJ2-3, with D possibly being TRBD2 (6 bases). V dropped 4 bases and J dropped 4 bases, with 16 bases sitting between them. The CDR3 spans 15 residues. Per the germline V gene, CDR1 is SGHKS and CDR2 is YYEKEE (reference sequence). CDR3 nucleotide sequence: TGTGCCAGCAGCCTCTTATTGGGACTCGCAGATACGCAGTATTTT. It specifies CASSLLLGLADTQYF.

This clonotype was seen a handful of times. The rearrangement uses TRBV12-3 or TRBV12-4 and TRBJ2-2; possibly TRBD1 for D (6 bases). Trimming removed 2 bases from V and 2 bases from J, with 9 bases in between. This CDR3 region has 15 residues. DNA for the CDR3: TGTGCCAGCAGTTTATACAGGGATAACACCGGGGAGCTGTTTTTT. It specifies CASSLYRDNTGELFF.

The chain has TRBV7-9 and TRBJ2-5, with 10 bases aligning to TRBD1. The CDR3 loop spans 16 amino acids. After removal of 1 base from V and 11 bases from J, the junction contained 13 bases not matched to a gene. Germline CDR1 and CDR2: SEHNR and FQNEAQ (reference sequence). In DNA, the CDR3 is TGTGCCAGCAGCTTAGATCCGGGACAGGGGATCGATGAGCAGTACTTC. This encodes CASSLDPGQGIDEQYF.

This clonotype came up a few times. The chain links TRBV15 to TRBJ1-2; D is undetermined. V lost 0 bases to trimming and J lost 8 bases, with 16 bases between them. The CDR3 has 15 residues. CDR1 LNHNV and CDR2 YYDKDF come from the germline V gene (reference sequence). Here the CDR3 DNA reads TGTGCCACCAGCAGAGATTTTGGGAGGATTACGGGCTACACCTTC. It codes for CATSRDFGRITGYTF. Supplemented by reference TRBV15 and TRBJ1-2, the full variable domain reads DAMVIQNPRYQVTQFGKPVTLSCSQTLNHNVMYWYQQKSSQAPKLLFHYYDKDFNNEADTPDNFQSRRPNTSFCFLDIRSPGLGDTAMYLCATSRDFGRITGYTFGSGTRLTVV.

The chain is built from TRBV7-9 and TRBJ1-3, with D unresolved. V lost 5 bases, J lost 0 bases, and 8 bases lay in between. CDR1 and CDR2 (germline): SEHNR, FQNEAQ (reference sequence). The CDR3 has 14 amino acids. CDR3 in amino acids: CASSQGCSGNTIYF. The CDR3 bases are TGTGCCAGCAGCCAAGGATGCTCTGGAAACACCATATATTTT.

This chain links TRBV3-1 with TRBJ2-6; no firm D call. The CDR3 is 13 amino acids. Germline V lookup: CDR1 LGHDT, CDR2 YNNKEL (reference sequence). The germline V and J ends were trimmed by 3 bases and 4 bases, with 4 bases remaining between them. The CDR3 sequence: CASSHEGANVLTF. The CDR3 bases are TGTGCCAGCAGCCATGAGGGGGCCAACGTCCTGACTTTC.

The V and J genes are TRBV20-1 and TRBJ1-1; the D gene is possibly TRBD1 (6 bases). Deletions cut 2 bases from V and 4 bases from J, with 11 bases between. This CDR3 comprises 13 residues. The germline CDR1 and CDR2 sequences are DFQATT and SNEGSKA (reference sequence). CDR3 loop: CSARKPGATEAFF. The CDR3 bases are TGCAGTGCTAGAAAACCGGGGGCCACTGAAGCTTTCTTT.

This clonotype appeared a few times. The chain couples TRBV15 to TRBJ2-1, with D perhaps TRBD1 (6 bases). In germline, CDR1 is LNHNV, CDR2 YYDKDF (reference sequence). CDR3 size: 13 residues. Trimming cost V 0 bases and J 11 bases, with 11 bases left between them. The CDR3 sequence is CATSRDNGDKQFF. DNA for the CDR3: TGTGCCACCAGCAGAGATAATGGGGACAAGCAGTTCTTC. The variable domain in full, completed from reference TRBV15 and TRBJ2-1, reads DAMVIQNPRYQVTQFGKPVTLSCSQTLNHNVMYWYQQKSSQAPKLLFHYYDKDFNNEADTPDNFQSRRPNTSFCFLDIRSPGLGDTAMYLCATSRDNGDKQFFGPGTRLTVL.